This T cell receptor (beta chain) was documented in a study of blood T cells in healthy people across ages. Study-level results: Naive T cell percentage showed a strong correlation with the diversity of TCR beta. Among long-lived donors, naive CD4+ cells were more numerous and diversity higher than in aged donors. Diversity figures derived from one million T cells were judged to underestimate the true value.

Trimming took 5 bases from V and 3 from J, leaving 10 bases between them. Germline CDR1 and CDR2: PRHDT and FYEKMQ (reference sequence). CDR3 length equals 14 residues. A J-beta primer mix and a sample-barcoded 5' primer were used in a second PCR of about 7 to 12 cycles. TCRdb passed the 5' RACE reads through MiXCR, listing each CDR3 protein once. The sample contains 1.5 million to 2 million distinct CDR3 sequences, approximately 32% of which appear only once. The count of this clonotype is one. Its antigen is unknown. The sequencing sample was made of blood. The V gene is TRBV13, the J gene TRBJ1-4; D is possibly TRBD1 (5 bases). This clonotype originated in a woman aged 25-40 years in good health. The CDR3 coding sequence is TGTGCCAGCAGCCAAAGGGGTGCTAATGAAAAACTGTTTTTT. Protein sequence: CASSQRGANEKLFF.